This T cell receptor (beta chain) was captured in a study of glioma-infiltrating T cells after dendritic cell vaccination. Background on the study: Patients had newly diagnosed or recurrent glioblastoma and received dendritic cell vaccines.

To note about this clone: Its antigen is still unknown.

The data were produced by immunoSEQ multiplex PCR, yet TCRdb's version contains in-frame clones alone and is incomplete. Among under 100,000 clones listed, 70% to 80% were seen once. Overall study results and limits: Higher pretreatment TIL content predicted longer progression-free time and survival.

The TCR comes from a human donor with glioblastoma. The starting material was blood, obtained before dendritic cell vaccination.

CDR3 in amino acids: CASSVDKADSGNTIYF. For the CDR3, the DNA is TGTGCCAGCAGTGTAGACAAGGCCGACTCTGGAAACACCATATATTTT. The chain couples TRBV28 to TRBJ1-3; D call uncertain. V lost 5 bases and J lost 0, with 14 bases in between. Germline V lookup: CDR1 MDHEN, CDR2 SYDVKM. CDR3 length equals 16 residues. Full variable domain (remainder filled in from reference TRBV28 and TRBJ1-3): DVKVTQSSRYLVKRTGEKVFLECVQDMDHENMFWYRQDPGLGLRLIYFSYDVKMKEKGDIPEGYSVSREKKERFSLILESASTNQTSMYLCASSVDKADSGNTIYFGEGSWLTVV.